This TCR beta chain was recovered during a study of T cell responses to AZD1222 COVID-19 vaccine (dated by TCRdb to about 2021). At the level of the whole study: AZD1222 recipients given second doses at about 4 weeks or at about 12 weeks were pooled, since spike-specific TCR depth and breadth were not found to differ between the two schedules. TCR sequencing covered fewer than 250 trial participants: 200 to 210 given two doses of AZD1222 and about 26 given two doses of MenACWY control vaccine. Trial participants were enrolled into age subgroups of 18-55, 56-69 and 70-plus years, which contained roughly 140, 27 and 60 TCR-sequenced participants, respectively. Broad study findings and their caveats: Because no day 14 peak-response samples were available, the repertoires could be characterized only after the peak T cell response. Epitopes outside the regions mutated in the B.1.351 and B.1.1.7 variants were reportedly recognized by nearly half of the unique spike-specific TCRs. The vaccine-associated CD4 TCRs covered the entire spike protein, and the dominant responses fell in regions 160-218 and 743-854. Conclusions about previously exposed vaccinees were limited because only six AZD1222 recipients were SARS-CoV-2 seropositive at baseline. The 56-69-year group was small, and its depth increase did not reach significance, likely because of low power. Most participants were white British and females outnumbered males, and the authors suggested that clonal diversity may have been underestimated. Spike-specific TCR breadth and depth rose significantly after two AZD1222 doses compared with day 0 and with MenACWY recipients.

CDR1 is given as SQVTM and CDR2 as ANQGSEA, both from the germline V gene. The cysteine opens and the phenylalanine closes a CDR3 of 12 amino acids. Only CDR3 DNA is held: 36 bases, read in frame from base 1. The V end loses 8 bases and the J end loses 10 bases, and a stretch of 20 bases separates them. For this clone: Its binding antigen is unknown. Qualities for individual bases were not recorded, and no much larger clone is one base off.

The label giving this sample's time point can be read as: baseline before first vaccination. Vaccinee samples were obtained from the UK trials COV001 and COV002, which included a single-blind randomized controlled phase 2/3 trial of AZD1222 (ChAdOx1 nCoV-19) in healthy adults. For TCRbeta chain sequencing, PBMC samples were collected from trial participants at day 0 and at day 28 after the second dose. The CDR3 regions of human TCRbeta chains were subjected to immunosequencing. In the paper's pipeline: TCRs in the repertoires were matched against a reference library of SARS-CoV-2-specific TCRs that had been generated with the MIRA antigen-specificity platform. Breadth meant the fraction of unique TCRs that were SARS-CoV-2-associated, whereas depth meant the fraction of total T cells that were SARS-CoV-2-associated. Using the MIRA data, every spike-specific TCR was mapped to the spike region that the TCR reacted to and assigned to either a CD4 or a CD8 class. Log10-transformed breadth and depth values were compared by one-way ANOVA with Sidak's multiple comparisons tests. The clones in this table, taken by TCRdb from immuneACCESS, are in-frame only. Not every clone is retained; where verified, under half of the shortfall comes from an unresolved V gene, and the cause of the rest is unknown. V, J and clone size were drawn from that table, and D and trimming were deduced from the DNA. In this sample the table shows about 29,000 clones, roughly 93% of which occur a single time. The ten largest make up over 7.5% of the sample.

This receptor was taken from an adult in good health. Source: peripheral blood, taken on day 0 of AZD1222 vaccination. The chain uses TRBV29-1 and TRBJ1-1; no D gene call is confident. The DNA reads TGCAGCTCTGATGGAGGGTCAGGAGTAGCTTTCTTT. Its product reads: CSSDGGSGVAFF.